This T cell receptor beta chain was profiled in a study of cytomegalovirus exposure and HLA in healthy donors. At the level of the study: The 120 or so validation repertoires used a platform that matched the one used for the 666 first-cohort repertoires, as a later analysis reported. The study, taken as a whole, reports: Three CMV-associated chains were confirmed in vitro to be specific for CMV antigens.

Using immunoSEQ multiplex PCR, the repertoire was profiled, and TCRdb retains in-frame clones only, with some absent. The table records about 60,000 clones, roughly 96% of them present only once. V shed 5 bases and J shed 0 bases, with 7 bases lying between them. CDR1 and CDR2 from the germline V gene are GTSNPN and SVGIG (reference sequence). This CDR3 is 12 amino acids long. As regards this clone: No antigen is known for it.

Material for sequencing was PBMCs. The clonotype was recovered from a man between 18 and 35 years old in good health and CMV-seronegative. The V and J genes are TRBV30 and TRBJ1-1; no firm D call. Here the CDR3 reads CAWGRLNTEAFF. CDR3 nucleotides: TGTGCCTGGGGCAGGTTGAACACTGAAGCTTTCTTT.